Shown below are 11 T cell receptor beta chains from a single sample sequenced in a study of cytomegalovirus exposure and HLA in healthy donors. 13 Jbeta primers and 60 Vbeta primers were used for the PCR. The repertoire was sequenced with immunoSEQ multiplex PCR; TCRdb's copy has only in-frame clones and lacks some. The table records under 150,000 clones, 75% to 85% of them present only once. Sequenced material: PBMCs. All receptors derive from a woman in her thirties or forties in good health and CMV-seronegative.

V is TRBV4-3 and J is TRBJ2-1; D gene unclear. The CDR3 consists of 13 residues. Germline V CDR1 and CDR2: LGHNA, YSLEER. The V end was cut by 0 bases, the J end by 10 bases, with 10 bases between. CDR3 in DNA: TGCGCCAGCAGCCAAGAAGTGGTCGGGGAGCAGTTCTTC. This codes for CASSQEVVGEQFF.

The chain employs TRBV5-1 and TRBJ2-7, with D possibly TRBD1 on 6 matching bases. Germline lookup yields CDR1 SGHRS and CDR2 YFSETQ. Trimming stripped 3 bases from V and 5 bases from J, with 18 bases between. CDR3 length: 15 amino acids. CDR3 residues: CASSYHGRGSDEQYF. In DNA form, the CDR3 reads TGCGCCAGCAGCTACCATGGCAGGGGCTCAGACGAGCAGTACTTC.

The chain links TRBV7-2 to TRBJ1-2, with 8 nucleotides matching TRBD1. The germline CDR1 and CDR2 sequences are SGHTA and FQGNSA. The CDR3 has 13 residues. The V and J ends lost 5 bases and 7 bases, in that order; junction bases with no gene match: 6. The CDR3 loop is CASSPDRDFGYTF. For the CDR3, the DNA is TGTGCCAGCAGCCCGGACAGGGATTTTGGCTACACCTTC.

The chain has TRBV19 and TRBJ2-7, with 10 bases lining up with TRBD1. CDR3 length: 15 residues. Germline V lookup: CDR1 LNHDA, CDR2 SQIVND (reference sequence). The ends lost 3 bases at V and 2 bases at J; junction bases unmatched: 4. CDR3 protein: CASSMTGGGTYEQYF. The CDR3 bases are TGTGCCAGTAGTATGACAGGGGGCGGAACCTACGAGCAGTACTTC.

In its sample, this clone was seen once. J is TRBJ2-7 and V is TRBV13; 11 bases are a match to TRBD2. CDR3 length: 15 amino acids. The V gene end was trimmed by 5 bases and the J gene end by 7 bases; junction bases not matched to a gene: 10. Germline loops: CDR1 PRHDT, CDR2 FYEKMQ (reference sequence). The CDR3 here is CASSPPLAGGREQYF. CDR3 DNA: TGTGCCAGCAGCCCCCCCCTAGCGGGGGGACGGGAGCAGTACTTC.

The J gene is TRBJ2-5, the V gene TRBV5-6; 10 bases line up with TRBD2. This CDR3 is 13 amino acids long. Germline V CDR1 and CDR2: SGHDT, YYEEEE. Trimming at V came to 3 bases and at J to 14 bases, leaving 10 bases not matched to a gene. The CDR3 coding sequence is TGTGCCAGCAGCTCTTGGATAGCGGGGGGTTACTACTTC. It yields the protein CASSSWIAGGYYF.

The rearrangement links TRBV7-9 to TRBJ2-3, with a tentative D call TRBD1 (6 bases). The CDR3 is 15 amino acids. V was trimmed by 5 bases and J by 2 bases, leaving 14 bases between them. CDR1 and CDR2 (germline): SEHNR, FQNEAQ (reference sequence). The CDR3 DNA reads TGTGCCAGCAGCCCAGGCAGGGGCCTCACAGATACGCAGTATTTT. This codes for CASSPGRGLTDTQYF.

J is TRBJ1-2 and V is TRBV28; 7 nucleotides line up with TRBD1. Trimming took 10 bases from V and 5 from J; bases not matched to a gene: 13. CDR3 length: 14 residues. Germline V gene lookup returns CDR1 MDHEN and CDR2 SYDVKM. The CDR3 nucleotides read TGTGCCACTTTCACCCGGGACAGCCTATATGGCTACACCTTC. It codes for CATFTRDSLYGYTF.

A few counts support this clone. The chain employs TRBV5-4 and TRBJ2-7; 10 nucleotides line up with TRBD2. The CDR3 consists of 14 residues. The V segment lost 3 bases and the J segment 1 base; nucleotides outside the gene matches: 1. The germline gives CDR1 SGHNT, CDR2 YYREEE (reference sequence). CDR3 nucleotide sequence: TGTGCCAGCAGCTCTAGCGGGGGTTCCTACGAGCAGTACTTC. Amino acids: CASSSSGGSYEQYF. Using reference TRBV5-4 and TRBJ2-7 for the parts outside the CDR3, the full variable domain is ETGVTQSPTHLIKTRGQQVTLRCSSQSGHNTVSWYQQALGQGPQFIFQYYREEENGRGNFPPRFSGLQFPNYSSELNVNALELDDSALYLCASSSSGGSYEQYFGPGTRLTVT.

The chain combines TRBV4-3 with TRBJ2-1; a weak D match, TRBD2 (5 bases). Trimming shortened V by 0 bases and J by 9 bases, and 15 bases separated the two germline ends. Germline values: CDR1 LGHNA, CDR2 YSLEER. This CDR3 comprises 15 residues. CDR3 coding DNA: TGCGCCAGCAGCCAAGATCTCTTTGCGGGTAGTGAGCAGTTCTTC. This translates into CASSQDLFAGSEQFF.

This clone appeared once. The V call is TRBV7-9, the J call TRBJ2-2; 12 nucleotides align to TRBD2. Germline V CDR1 and CDR2: SEHNR, FQNEAQ (reference sequence). V lost 1 base to trimming and J lost 7 bases; unmatched junction nucleotides: 13. The CDR3 runs to 19 residues. The CDR3 DNA reads TGTGCCAGCAGCTTAGTTCCCTTTTCTAGCGGGGGGGCCGACGGGGAGCTGTTTTTT. The encoded protein is CASSLVPFSSGGADGELFF.